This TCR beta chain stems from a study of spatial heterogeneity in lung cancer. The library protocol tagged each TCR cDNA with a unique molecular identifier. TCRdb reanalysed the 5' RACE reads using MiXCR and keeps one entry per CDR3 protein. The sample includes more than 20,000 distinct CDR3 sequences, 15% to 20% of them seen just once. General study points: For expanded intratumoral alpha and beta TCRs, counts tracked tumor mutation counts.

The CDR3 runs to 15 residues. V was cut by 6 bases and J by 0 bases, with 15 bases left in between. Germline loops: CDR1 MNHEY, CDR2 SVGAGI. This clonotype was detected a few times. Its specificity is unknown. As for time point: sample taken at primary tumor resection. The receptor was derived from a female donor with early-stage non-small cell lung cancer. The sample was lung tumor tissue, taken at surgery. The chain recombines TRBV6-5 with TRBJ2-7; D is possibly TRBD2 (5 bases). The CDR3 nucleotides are TGTGCCAGCAGACCAGGACTTTTTTCCTCCTACGAGCAGTACTTC. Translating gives CASRPGLFSSYEQYF.